These T cell receptor beta chains were read from a single sample in a study of cytomegalovirus exposure and HLA in healthy donors. Produced via immunoSEQ multiplex PCR; TCRdb's table is partial and in-frame only. The sample has some 170,000 clones; about four fifths are singletons. The sequenced sample was PBMCs. These receptors were collected from a woman under 30 in good health and CMV-seropositive. Each CDR3 is given with its conserved first and last residue. The D gene is left open where the match is weak. Only some rows state a clone size, as once, few, many or a class for expanded clones.

v_call	d_call	j_call	clone_size	cdr3_aa	cdr3_nt
TRBV7-7	TRBD2	TRBJ2-5	.	CASSRLGGGETQYF	TGTGCTAGCAGCCGCCTGGGGGGGGGAGAGACCCAGTACTTC
TRBV4-3	.	TRBJ2-7	.	CASSQSAGSRSEQYF	TGCGCCAGCAGCCAGTCTGCAGGCTCACGGTCGGAGCAGTACTTC
TRBV29-1	.	TRBJ1-1	once	CSVEGAAHTEAFF	TGCAGCGTTGAAGGGGCAGCCCACACTGAAGCTTTCTTT
TRBV2	.	TRBJ2-5	.	CASTFRAAGETQYF	TGTGCCAGCACCTTCCGGGCTGCGGGAGAGACCCAGTACTTC
TRBV7-9	.	TRBJ1-2	few	CASSLSRVGYGYTF	TGTGCCAGCAGCCTATCCAGGGTGGGTTATGGCTACACCTTC
TRBV7-9	TRBD1	TRBJ1-5	.	CASSQTGDRGPPQHF	TGTGCCAGCAGCCAAACCGGGGACAGGGGGCCCCCCCAGCATTTT
TRBV27	TRBD1	TRBJ2-2	once	CASSLENRGKDTGELFF	TGTGCCAGCAGTTTGGAGAACAGGGGGAAAGACACCGGGGAGCTGTTTTTT
TRBV5-1	TRBD1	TRBJ2-7	few	CASRRTGGYEQYF	TGCGCCAGCAGGAGGACAGGGGGCTACGAGCAGTACTTC
TRBV21-1	.	TRBJ2-1	.	CASSNRQSSYNEQFF	TGTGCCAGCAGCAACCGACAGAGCTCCTACAATGAGCAGTTCTTC
TRBV6-1	.	TRBJ1-2	.	CASSEPGIQYGYTF	TGTGCCAGCAGTGAACCGGGGATTCAGTACGGCTACACCTTC
TRBV5-1	.	TRBJ2-1	.	CASSLGVPDEQFF	TGCGCCAGCAGCTTAGGGGTCCCGGATGAGCAGTTCTTC
TRBV5-1	.	TRBJ2-7	.	CASSLDGLEAYEQYF	TGCGCCAGCAGCTTGGATGGACTCGAAGCCTACGAGCAGTACTTC
TRBV2	.	TRBJ2-7	.	CAYGHEQYF	TGTGCCTACGGTCACGAGCAGTACTTC
TRBV4-1	.	TRBJ2-2	few	CASSQDSPRGRENTGELFF	TGCGCCAGCAGCCAAGATTCCCCCCGGGGAAGGGAGAACACCGGGGAGCTGTTTTTT
TRBV29-1	TRBD1	TRBJ1-1	.	CSGAGQGNTEAFF	TGCAGCGGGGCCGGACAGGGGAACACTGAAGCTTTCTTT